What follows describes a single TCR beta chain. After removal of 4 bases from V and 0 bases from J, the junction contained 9 bases not matched to a gene. Germline CDR1 is SEHNR and CDR2 is FQNEAQ (reference sequence). The CDR3 sequence is 18 residues long. Under the authors' procedure: Counts of nucleated cells, estimated from reference gene primer amplification, were obtained. Clones were sequenced by immunoSEQ multiplex PCR, and TCRdb holds only the in-frame ones, with some missing. V and J calls and clone size are those listed in that table; D and trimming were worked out from the DNA. The profile shows approximately 77,000 clones, 60% to 80% of them singletons. This sample was included in a study of blood T cell repertoires in COVID-19. Background on the study: T cells, B-cell-depleted T cells, or PBMCs provided the cDNA or gDNA that served as material.

The receptor comes from a man between 65 and 85 years old with active or convalescent COVID-19. V is TRBV7-9 and J is TRBJ1-3; 10 positions agree with TRBD1. The sample comprised peripheral blood. The DNA of the CDR3 is TGTGCCAGCAGCTACCCGACAGGGGGCAAGATCTCTGGAAACACCATATATTTT. This codes for CASSYPTGGKISGNTIYF. The full variable domain, with the rest looked up from reference TRBV7-9 and TRBJ1-3, is DTGVSQNPRHKITKRGQNVTFRCDPISEHNRLYWYRQTLGQGPEFLTYFQNEAQLEKSRLLSDRFSAERPKGSFSTLEIQRTEQGDSAMYLCASSYPTGGKISGNTIYFGEGSWLTVV.